Sequencing of this T cell receptor beta chain was carried out in a study of CD8+CD57+ T cells in acquired aplastic anemia. This clonotype was seen repeatedly, ten times or more. This CDR3 has 12 amino acids. Losses at the gene ends were 2 bases for V and 8 bases for J; bases not matched to a gene: 2. Looked up from germline, CDR1 is SGHRS and CDR2 is YFSETQ. Profiles of TCR beta VDJ and CDR3 were generated from a genomic DNA template. TCRdb re-called the reads through MiXCR, storing one row per CDR3 protein. The repertoire has about 130,000 distinct CDR3 sequences, roughly two fifths of them found once; the top ten carry 8% to 9%.

The clonotype was recovered from a human donor in good health, serving as a control. The chain joins TRBV5-1 to TRBJ2-3; 7 bases map to TRBD2. Sequenced sample: sorted CD4+, CD8+, or CD8+CD57+ T cells (not recorded which) from PBMCs. The chain's CDR3 is CASSFPGGTQYF. The CDR3 DNA reads as TGCGCCAGCAGCTTCCCGGGAGGTACGCAGTATTTT.